These 20 T cell receptor beta chains were all obtained from the same sample, sequenced in a study of regulatory T cells in long-lasting Graves disease. HTBI primers from iRepertoire and Arm-PCR of CDR3 regions yielded the TCR beta libraries. In TCRdb, the multiplex PCR reads were re-called with MiXCR into one record per CDR3 protein. The sample holds over 450,000 distinct CDR3 sequences, approximately 12% seen once. Sample time point: newly diagnosed GD, antithyroid drugs for less than 3 months. Extracted RNA from PBMCs served as the source of the TCR library. The data were also submitted as part of a second study, on T cells in Graves' hyperthyroidism and ophthalmopathy.

The sample here was peripheral blood mononuclear cells (PBMCs), taken at new diagnosis, from a patient treated with antithyroid drugs. These receptors originate from a woman aged 25 to 45 with Graves disease.

The sample holds many counts of this clonotype. V and J are TRBV10-3 and TRBJ2-1, with D unclear. CDR3 length: 16 residues. V gave up 4 bases and J gave up 0 bases, with 13 bases separating them. Germline V gives CDR1 ENHRY, CDR2 SYGVKD. CDR3 residues: CAISVGAESSYNEQFF. The CDR3 nucleotides read TGTGCCATCAGTGTTGGTGCGGAGAGCTCCTACAATGAGCAGTTCTTC.

In this sample, this clonotype turned up many times. The CDR3 here is CASSLELAASYEQYF. DNA for the CDR3: TGTGCCAGCAGCTTAGAACTAGCGGCTTCCTACGAGCAGTACTTC. V usage is TRBV7-8 and J usage is TRBJ2-7, with TRBD2 matching 8 bases. The CDR3 is 15 amino acids. V was clipped by 1 base and J by 1 base; unmatched bases: 3. The germline V gene has CDR1 SGHVS and CDR2 FQNEAQ.

Many counts were recorded for this clonotype. It may be a read error: a sequence one base away is much more abundant. The chain combines TRBV10-3 with TRBJ2-1; 8 positions match TRBD2. V trimming: 5 bases; J trimming: 0 bases; junction bases outside the gene matches: 0. Germline V lookup: CDR1 ENHRY, CDR2 SYGVKD. The CDR3 covers 14 residues. The CDR3, as DNA: TGTGCCATCAGTAGCGGGAGCTCCTACAATGAGCAGTTCTTC. Translating it yields CAISSGSSYNEQFF.

This clonotype was seen many times. The rearrangement links TRBV28 to TRBJ2-4; maybe TRBD2 (5 bases). The CDR3 extends over 17 amino acids. V shed 4 bases and J shed 0 bases, with 16 bases lying between them. Looked up from germline, CDR1 is MDHEN and CDR2 is SYDVKM. The CDR3 DNA reads TGTGCCAGCAGTTCGGCCTCGTCTGGACTAGCCAAAAACATTCAGTACTTC. Its translation is CASSSASSGLAKNIQYF.

The chain has TRBV6-2 or TRBV6-3 and TRBJ1-5, with D perhaps TRBD1 (6 bases). Germline-derived CDR1 and CDR2 are MNHEY and SVGEGT. Between the trimmed V and J ends, which lost 5 bases and 6 bases, there was a span of 11 bases. The length of the CDR3 is 13 residues. CDR3 DNA: TGTGCCAGCAGTGAACAGGGTACTCAGCCCCAGCATTTT. Its protein product is CASSEQGTQPQHF.

This clonotype was seen repeatedly, ten times or more. The chain carries TRBV6-1 and TRBJ1-5; TRBD1 might be the D (5 bases). The CDR3 totals 13 residues. In germline, CDR1 is MNHNS, CDR2 SASEGT. V was clipped by 9 bases and J by 6 bases, with 15 bases between them. CDR3 coding DNA: TGTGCCAGTAGCAGGGTGCAGGGTCAGCCCCAGCATTTT. It yields the protein CASSRVQGQPQHF.

This clonotype has a count of ten or more. This chain links TRBV30 with TRBJ2-1; 7 bases are a match to TRBD2. There are 14 residues in the CDR3. With V trimmed by 2 bases and J by 8 bases, 9 bases remained unmatched. CDR1 GTSNPN and CDR2 SVGIG come from the germline V gene (reference sequence). The CDR3 loop reads CAWSLTSKVDEQFF. In DNA, the CDR3 is TGTGCCTGGAGTCTGACTAGCAAAGTCGATGAGCAGTTCTTC.

This clonotype showed up many times. The gene calls are TRBV7-3 and TRBJ2-3; 7 bases are shared with TRBD1. From germline, CDR1 is SGHTA and CDR2 FQGTGA. The CDR3 contains 15 residues. The V gene end was trimmed by 3 bases and the J gene end by 2 bases; junction bases not matched to a gene: 5. The CDR3 region is CASSFRDRDTDTQYF. DNA of the CDR3: TGTGCCAGCAGCTTCCGGGACAGAGACACAGATACGCAGTATTTT.

The gene calls are TRBV30 and TRBJ2-1, with D hard to call. The V gene lost 0 bases and the J gene lost 8 bases, with 8 bases spanning the gap. This CDR3 is 12 amino acids long. The germline V gene encodes CDR1 GTSNPN and CDR2 SVGIG (reference sequence). In DNA, the CDR3 is TGTGCCTGGAGTGTACAACACTATGAGCAGTTCTTC. Protein sequence: CAWSVQHYEQFF.

This clonotype was detected ten times or more. The chain links TRBV18 to TRBJ2-7; D is perhaps TRBD1 (6 bases). With 5 bases removed from V and 2 bases from J, the gap between germline ends came to 13 bases. This CDR3 has 14 amino acids. Germline assignment: CDR1 KGHSH and CDR2 LQKENI. CDR3 sequence (DNA): TGTGCCAGCTCATTCGACAGGTTTGCCTACGAGCAGTACTTC. Translation gives CASSFDRFAYEQYF.

This clonotype was recorded many times. The chain combines TRBV11-2 with TRBJ1-5; a possible D gene is TRBD1 (5 bases). There are 15 residues in the CDR3. Germline CDR1 reads SGHAT; CDR2 reads FQNNGV. The ends were cut back, 4 bases at V and 4 bases at J, with 14 bases in the middle. This CDR3 reads CASSWDPGSNQPQHF. The CDR3 DNA reads TGTGCCAGCAGCTGGGACCCTGGGAGTAATCAGCCCCAGCATTTT.

This clonotype was observed at least ten times. V and J are TRBV7-8 and TRBJ2-2, with D tentatively TRBD1 (6 bases). This CDR3 region has 14 residues. Trimming shortened V by 5 bases and J by 0 bases, and 7 bases separated the two germline ends. CDR1 is SGHVS and CDR2 is FQNEAQ in the germline V gene. The CDR3 DNA reads as TGTGCCAGCAGCGGACAGACGAACACCGGGGAGCTGTTTTTT. Amino acids: CASSGQTNTGELFF.

The chain combines TRBV6-2 or TRBV6-3 with TRBJ2-1; D tentatively reads TRBD1 or TRBD2 (5 bases each). The ends were cut back, 5 bases at V and 15 bases at J, with 17 bases in the middle. The CDR3 is 12 amino acids. Germline V gives CDR1 MNHEY, CDR2 SVGEGT. The CDR3 DNA reads TGTGCCAGCAGTACCGGGACGCGTCAGGGGTTCTTC. Translated: CASSTGTRQGFF.

The V call is TRBV18, the J call TRBJ2-2; D perhaps matches TRBD2 (6 bases). The CDR3 runs 12 residues. Trimming took 7 bases from V and 5 from J, leaving 8 bases between them. CDR1 KGHSH and CDR2 LQKENI come from the germline V gene. The CDR3 nucleotides read TGTGCCAGCTGTCGGGGGACCGGGGAGCTGTTTTTT. It codes for CASCRGTGELFF.

The chain employs TRBV20-1 and TRBJ2-7; 7 nucleotides align to TRBD2. Germline values: CDR1 DFQATT, CDR2 SNEGSKA (reference sequence). CDR3 size: 12 residues. J gave up 3 bases and V 4 bases, and 3 bases lay outside the gene matches. This CDR3 is CSANLAVYEQYF. CDR3 DNA: TGCAGTGCTAATCTAGCGGTCTACGAGCAGTACTTC.

This clonotype was detected a few times. The chain has TRBV19 and TRBJ1-3, with 7 bases identical to TRBD1. J lost 0 bases, V lost 3 bases, and 5 bases had no gene match. The CDR3 runs 16 residues. Germline CDR1 reads LNHDA; CDR2 reads SQIVND (reference sequence). CDR3: CASSIPGGPSGNTIYF. The DNA of the CDR3 is TGTGCCAGTAGTATCCCAGGGGGTCCCTCTGGAAACACCATATATTTT.

This clonotype was observed many times. The chain couples TRBV18 to TRBJ2-5; 7 bases fit TRBD2. Germline V gene data show CDR1 as KGHSH and CDR2 as LQKENI. The CDR3 totals 15 residues. The J segment lost 2 bases and the V segment lost 6 bases, leaving 9 bases of the junction unmatched. The CDR3 nucleotides are TGTGCCAGCTCGGCGCAAACTAGCGCGCAAGAGACCCAGTACTTC. The encoded protein is CASSAQTSAQETQYF.

The chain links TRBV5-6 to TRBJ1-4; D uncertain. Trimming pared 0 bases from V and 4 bases from J, leaving 10 bases between. The CDR3 loop spans 15 amino acids. Germline V CDR1 and CDR2: SGHDT, YYEEEE. CDR3 residues: CASSLVGRSNEKLFF. In DNA, the CDR3 is TGTGCCAGCAGCTTGGTCGGGAGAAGTAATGAAAAACTGTTTTTT. The complete variable domain, with remaining parts taken from reference TRBV5-6 and TRBJ1-4, reads DAGVTQSPTHLIKTRGQQVTLRCSPKSGHDTVSWYQQALGQGPQFIFQYYEEEERQRGNFPDRFSGHQFPNYSSELNVNALLLGDSALYLCASSLVGRSNEKLFFGSGTQLSVL.

There are a few counts of this clonotype. This sequence joins TRBV12-3 or TRBV12-4 and TRBJ1-3; possible D gene TRBD1, 5 bases. Trimming removed 6 bases at V and 13 bases at J, with 16 bases between. CDR3 length equals 12 residues. The CDR3 sequence: CASRTGTQMIYF. For the CDR3, the DNA is TGTGCCAGCAGGACCGGGACTCAGATGATATATTTT.

This clonotype was observed at least ten times. V usage is TRBV2 and J usage is TRBJ2-5, with D uncertain. CDR1 is SNHLY, CDR2 FYNNEI, per germline. The CDR3 contains 11 residues. Trimming stripped 5 bases from V and 2 bases from J, with 3 bases between. The DNA of the CDR3 is TGTGCCAGCAGTTATCAAGAGACCCAGTACTTC. Translating gives CASSYQETQYF.